The 13 T cell receptor beta chains reported below all come from one sample, sequenced in a study of blood T cell repertoires in COVID-19. Measured with immunoSEQ multiplex PCR; TCRdb has only the in-frame clones, and not every one. The sample has around 300,000 clones; roughly 91% are singletons. The sample taken for sequencing was PBMCs or T cells enriched from blood (not recorded which). Receptors originate from a woman in her sixties who had recovered from COVID-19.

The chain couples TRBV6-5 to TRBJ1-2; 7 bases are shared with TRBD1. The CDR3 has 14 amino acids. Germline values: CDR1 MNHEY, CDR2 SVGAGI. V shed 4 bases, J shed 5 bases, and the junction held 7 bases outside the gene matches. The CDR3 DNA reads as TGTGCCAGCAGTTCCGGGACAGATGTTTATGGCTACACCTTC. Its translation: CASSSGTDVYGYTF.

This sequence joins TRBV19 and TRBJ2-3; no reliable D call. In germline, CDR1 is LNHDA, CDR2 SQIVND (reference sequence). CDR3 length: 14 amino acids. The V gene lost 4 bases and the J gene lost 2 bases, with 10 bases spanning the gap. CDR3 residues: CASSRLDSTDTQYF. The DNA for the CDR3 is TGTGCCAGTAGTAGGTTAGACTCCACAGATACGCAGTATTTT. Drawing the rest from reference TRBV19 and TRBJ2-3, the complete variable domain is DGGITQSPKYLFRKEGQNVTLSCEQNLNHDAMYWYRQDPGQGLRLIYYSQIVNDFQKGDIAEGYSVSREKKESFPLTVTSAQKNPTAFYLCASSRLDSTDTQYFGPGTRLTVL.

The chain has TRBV5-1 and TRBJ2-3, with 10 bases fitting TRBD2. V lost 1 base to trimming and J lost 5 bases; unmatched junction nucleotides: 10. CDR3 length equals 17 residues. Germline V lookup: CDR1 SGHRS, CDR2 YFSETQ. CDR3 in DNA: TGCGCCAGCAGCTTGTCAGCGGGGGGGCCATCTAAAGATACGCAGTATTTT. This gives the protein CASSLSAGGPSKDTQYF.

Only a few counts were recorded for this clone. The chain has TRBV5-1 and TRBJ1-1; a possible D gene is TRBD1 (5 bases). Trimming took off 3 bases at V and 0 bases at J, with 15 bases between the two ends. The germline CDR1 and CDR2 sequences are SGHRS and YFSETQ. This CDR3 has 16 residues. CDR3 protein: CASSSNPQGLNTEAFF. The DNA for the CDR3 is TGCGCCAGCAGCTCAAATCCTCAGGGATTGAACACTGAAGCTTTCTTT.

This clone was detected only once. J is TRBJ2-1 and V is TRBV19; the D is unclear. The CDR3 spans 11 residues. Trimming took off 11 bases at V and 11 bases at J, with 16 bases between the two ends. CDR1 and CDR2 from the germline V gene are LNHDA and SQIVND (reference sequence). In DNA form, the CDR3 reads TGTGCCGTGACCGGGTCCGGTCAGCAGTTCTTC. Amino acid sequence: CAVTGSGQQFF.

This chain links TRBV24-1 with TRBJ1-1; tentative D call: TRBD1 (5 bases). CDR1 is KGHDR and CDR2 is SFDVKD in the germline V gene. Trimming took off 6 bases at V and 1 base at J, with 11 bases between the two ends. This CDR3 region has 14 residues. Here the CDR3 DNA reads TGTGCCACCAGTCGTGGACAAACGAACACTGAAGCTTTCTTT. Residues: CATSRGQTNTEAFF.

The chain links TRBV7-2 to TRBJ1-4, with 10 bases fitting TRBD1. The CDR3 extends over 15 amino acids. Germline V gene data show CDR1 as SGHTA and CDR2 as FQGNSA. The ends lost 5 bases at V and 8 bases at J; junction bases unmatched: 8. As DNA, the CDR3 is TGTGCCAGCAGCGACCGACGGACAGGGGGAGAAAAACTGTTTTTT. Translating it yields CASSDRRTGGEKLFF.

The chain uses TRBV30 and TRBJ1-1; 7 positions agree with TRBD1. This CDR3 is built from 13 residues. Germline V gene sequence: CDR1 GTSNPN, CDR2 SVGIG (reference sequence). J lost 5 bases, V lost 2 bases, and 5 bases had no gene match. CDR3 DNA: TGTGCCTGGAGTCTTTACAGGGGAACTGAAGCTTTCTTT. It is translated as CAWSLYRGTEAFF. The complete variable domain, with remaining parts taken from reference TRBV30 and TRBJ1-1, reads SQTIHQWPATLVQPVGSPLSLECTVEGTSNPNLYWYRQAAGRGLQLLFYSVGIGQISSEVPQNLSASRPQDRQFILSSKKLLLSDSGFYLCAWSLYRGTEAFFGQGTRLTVV.

The J gene is TRBJ1-2, the V gene TRBV6-1; D is perhaps TRBD1 (5 bases). Germline V gene data show CDR1 as MNHNS and CDR2 as SASEGT. With 0 bases removed from V and 0 bases from J, the gap between germline ends came to 14 bases. The length of the CDR3 is 17 residues. CDR3 nucleotides: TGTGCCAGCAGTGAAGCCCTGGAGGGGAAAGCTAACTATGGCTACACCTTC. This sequence encodes CASSEALEGKANYGYTF.

The chain links TRBV28 to TRBJ2-6; 10 bases are a match to TRBD2. After removal of 5 bases from V and 4 bases from J, the junction contained 2 bases not matched to a gene. Germline V gives CDR1 MDHEN, CDR2 SYDVKM. The CDR3 runs 15 residues. The CDR3 DNA sequence: TGTGCCAGCAGTACGGGACTAGCGGGGGCCAACGTCCTGACTTTC. As protein: CASSTGLAGANVLTF.

V and J are TRBV4-2 and TRBJ2-1; the match to TRBD2 covers 9 bases. Trimming removed 1 base from V and 6 bases from J; junction bases left unmatched: 7. There are 16 residues in the CDR3. Per germline, CDR1 LGHNA and CDR2 YNFKEQ. The CDR3 DNA follows: TGTGCCAGCAGCCAAGGTATAGCGGGGGCCTCCAATGAGCAGTTCTTC. Amino acid sequence: CASSQGIAGASNEQFF.

This chain joins TRBV3-1 (or the pseudogene TRBV3-2) and TRBJ1-2, with D uncertain. Germline lookup yields CDR1 LGHDT and CDR2 YNNKEL (reference sequence). The CDR3 has 14 residues. V dropped 4 bases and J dropped 5 bases, with 14 bases sitting between them. The CDR3 sequence: CASSPVVTQYGYTF. CDR3 nucleotide sequence: TGTGCCAGCAGCCCTGTCGTGACACAATATGGCTACACCTTC.

The chain has TRBV30 and TRBJ2-2, with D perhaps TRBD2 (7 bases). V was shortened by 2 bases and J by 4 bases, with 11 bases between the two germline ends. This CDR3 spans 14 amino acids. The V gene's germline CDR1 is GTSNPN and CDR2 SVGIG (reference sequence). The CDR3 nucleotides read TGTGCCTGGAGTCGGAGGGGGGGCACCGGGGAGCTGTTTTTT. Its translation is CAWSRRGGTGELFF. Supplemented by reference TRBV30 and TRBJ2-2, the full variable domain reads SQTIHQWPATLVQPVGSPLSLECTVEGTSNPNLYWYRQAAGRGLQLLFYSVGIGQISSEVPQNLSASRPQDRQFILSSKKLLLSDSGFYLCAWSRRGGTGELFFGEGSRLTVL.